These T cell receptor beta chains were read from a single sample in a study of blood T cells in healthy people across ages. TCRdb redid the calling of the 5' RACE reads with MiXCR, one entry per CDR3 protein. The table shows 1 million to 1.2 million distinct CDR3 sequences, with 35% to 40% occurring only once. Input material: blood. These TCRs come from a man aged 18 to 30 in good health. Each CDR3 is given with its conserved first and last residue. Fields, in order: D gene, V gene, J gene, clone size, CDR3 DNA, CDR3 protein. The D gene is left open where the match is weak. Size values are once, few and many counts, or a class for expanded clones, and some rows have none.

D gene: .; V gene: TRBV6-2/TRBV6-3; J gene: TRBJ1-2; clone size: .; CDR3 DNA: TGTGCCAGCAGTACAGCGACGGAGAACTATGGCTACACCTTC; CDR3 protein: CASSTATENYGYTF
D gene: TRBD2; V gene: TRBV7-8; J gene: TRBJ2-1; clone size: .; CDR3 DNA: TGTGCCAGCACCCCGCGGGAGGGATTTATCTCCTACAATGAGCAGTTCTTC; CDR3 protein: CASTPREGFISYNEQFF
D gene: .; V gene: TRBV4-3; J gene: TRBJ1-5; clone size: few; CDR3 DNA: TGCGCCAGCAGCCAAGGCGGCACAGCGACATATAGCAATCAGCCCCAGCATTTT; CDR3 protein: CASSQGGTATYSNQPQHF
D gene: TRBD1; V gene: TRBV2; J gene: TRBJ2-1; clone size: .; CDR3 DNA: TGTGCCAGTGTCCCGGGACAGGGCAATGAGCAGTTCTTC; CDR3 protein: CASVPGQGNEQFF
D gene: .; V gene: TRBV5-1; J gene: TRBJ1-4; clone size: .; CDR3 DNA: TGCGCCGGCAGCTTAGGGACAACTAATGAAAAACTGTTTTTT; CDR3 protein: CAGSLGTTNEKLFF
D gene: TRBD1; V gene: TRBV7-9; J gene: TRBJ1-1; clone size: .; CDR3 DNA: TGTGCTAGCAGCCATATAACAGGGGACGGAGGGGTGAACACTGAAGCTTTCTTT; CDR3 protein: CASSHITGDGGVNTEAFF
D gene: .; V gene: TRBV14; J gene: TRBJ2-3; clone size: once; CDR3 DNA: TGTGCCAGCAGCCAAGACATGGGCGGGGTTACAGATACGCAGTATTTT; CDR3 protein: CASSQDMGGVTDTQYF
D gene: .; V gene: TRBV20-1; J gene: TRBJ2-1; clone size: .; CDR3 DNA: TGCAGTGCTAGAGTCCGGGGGTTTGAGCAGTTCTTC; CDR3 protein: CSARVRGFEQFF
D gene: .; V gene: TRBV6-2/TRBV6-3; J gene: TRBJ2-1; clone size: .; CDR3 DNA: TGTGCCAGCAGTTACTCTTTTATCGGGAATCTCAATGAGCAGTTCTTC; CDR3 protein: CASSYSFIGNLNEQFF
D gene: .; V gene: TRBV5-6; J gene: TRBJ2-1; clone size: .; CDR3 DNA: TGTGCCAGCAGGATTGGACCCTACAATGAGCAGTTCTTC; CDR3 protein: CASRIGPYNEQFF
D gene: .; V gene: TRBV2; J gene: TRBJ2-1; clone size: .; CDR3 DNA: TGTGCCAGCAGTGAAGGTCGTCAGGGTTCCTACAATGAGCAGTTCTTC; CDR3 protein: CASSEGRQGSYNEQFF
D gene: TRBD1; V gene: TRBV7-9; J gene: TRBJ1-2; clone size: once; CDR3 DNA: TGTGCCAGCAGCTTTTCCACCGGGACAGGTGATGGCTACACCTTC; CDR3 protein: CASSFSTGTGDGYTF
D gene: .; V gene: TRBV25-1; J gene: TRBJ1-5; clone size: few; CDR3 DNA: TGTGCCAGCCGGGGGGAGAATCAGCCCCAGCATTTT; CDR3 protein: CASRGENQPQHF
D gene: .; V gene: TRBV20-1; J gene: TRBJ2-7; clone size: .; CDR3 DNA: TGCAGTGCCGGGAATTCCCCTCGGGATGAGCAGTACTTC; CDR3 protein: CSAGNSPRDEQYF
D gene: TRBD2; V gene: TRBV12-3/TRBV12-4; J gene: TRBJ2-3; clone size: .; CDR3 DNA: TGTGCCAGCAGGTCCTCTTGGCTAGCGGGGGGGAGCACAGATACGCAGTATTTT; CDR3 protein: CASRSSWLAGGSTDTQYF
D gene: .; V gene: TRBV27; J gene: TRBJ2-1; clone size: .; CDR3 DNA: TGTGCCAGCAGTTTACAGGGGCGTAGGAATGAGCAGTTCTTC; CDR3 protein: CASSLQGRRNEQFF
D gene: .; V gene: TRBV20-1; J gene: TRBJ2-7; clone size: .; CDR3 DNA: TGCAGTGCTAGCGGAGTTTCCTACGAGCAGTACTTC; CDR3 protein: CSASGVSYEQYF
D gene: TRBD2; V gene: TRBV20-1; J gene: TRBJ2-3; clone size: few; CDR3 DNA: TGCAGTGCCGACCAACTAGCGGGGGGTGGATCAGATACGCAGTATTTT; CDR3 protein: CSADQLAGGGSDTQYF
D gene: .; V gene: TRBV10-2; J gene: TRBJ1-5; clone size: few; CDR3 DNA: TGCGCCAGCAGTGAAAAAGGTCAGGGAGGGGTGGCCCAATATAGCAATCAGCCCCAGCATTTT; CDR3 protein: CASSEKGQGGVAQYSNQPQHF
D gene: TRBD1; V gene: TRBV29-1; J gene: TRBJ1-2; clone size: few; CDR3 DNA: TGCAGCGTCCTACAACCCGGGACAGGTCCTCTTAACTATGGCTACACCTTC; CDR3 protein: CSVLQPGTGPLNYGYTF
D gene: .; V gene: TRBV7-7; J gene: TRBJ2-7; clone size: .; CDR3 DNA: TGTGCTAGCAGCCCTGGCGGGGCGTCCTCCTACAATGAGCAGTACTTC; CDR3 protein: CASSPGGASSYNEQYF
D gene: TRBD1; V gene: TRBV4-1; J gene: TRBJ2-3; clone size: few; CDR3 DNA: TGCGCCAGCAGCCATGGACAGGGTAGCACAGATACGCAGTATTTT; CDR3 protein: CASSHGQGSTDTQYF
D gene: .; V gene: TRBV10-3; J gene: TRBJ1-5; clone size: few; CDR3 DNA: TGTGCCATCAGTGAGTCTACAGGTGGCAATCAGCCCCAGCATTTT; CDR3 protein: CAISESTGGNQPQHF
D gene: .; V gene: TRBV20-1; J gene: TRBJ1-1; clone size: .; CDR3 DNA: TGCAGTGCTAGAGAAGGCGGGGGTGAAGCTTTCTTT; CDR3 protein: CSAREGGGEAFF
D gene: .; V gene: TRBV12-3/TRBV12-4; J gene: TRBJ1-5; clone size: .; CDR3 DNA: TGTGCCAGCAGAGGGGCAGGGAAGCCCCAGCATTTT; CDR3 protein: CASRGAGKPQHF
D gene: .; V gene: TRBV6-6; J gene: TRBJ1-4; clone size: few; CDR3 DNA: TGTGCCAGCAGTTACTCGGGGCCAGCCGATAATGAAAAACTGTTTTTT; CDR3 protein: CASSYSGPADNEKLFF
D gene: .; V gene: TRBV7-9; J gene: TRBJ1-1; clone size: .; CDR3 DNA: TGTGTCAGCAGTTCTCCGGAGAACACTGAAGCTTTCTTT; CDR3 protein: CVSSSPENTEAFF
D gene: TRBD1; V gene: TRBV7-2; J gene: TRBJ1-1; clone size: .; CDR3 DNA: TGTGCCAGCAGCTCTCTCGGGACAGGGACGAACACTGAAGCTTTCTTT; CDR3 protein: CASSSLGTGTNTEAFF
D gene: TRBD2; V gene: TRBV9; J gene: TRBJ2-1; clone size: few; CDR3 DNA: TGTGCCAGCAGCGTAGGTCTTCTTAAGCGCGGGGGAAGCTCCTACAATGAGCAGTTCTTC; CDR3 protein: CASSVGLLKRGGSSYNEQFF